Listed below are T cell receptor beta chains from one sample, sequenced in a study. TCRdb analysed the 5' RACE reads with MiXCR anew, one entry per CDR3 protein. The sample shows roughly 40,000 distinct CDR3 sequences, around 30% of them seen only once. The sequencing sample was made of memory CD4+ T cells sorted from a lymph node. The receptors here all came from a female donor with breast cancer. Each CDR3 is given with its conserved first and last residue. The order of the fields is V gene, D gene, J gene, CDR3 length, clone size, CDR3 protein, CDR3 DNA. The D gene is left open where the match is weak. A row's size may be missing; if present it is once, few, many or a size class.

TRBV24-1	TRBD1	TRBJ2-1	16	few	CATSDIPTGPYNEQFF	TGTGCCACCAGTGATATCCCGACAGGGCCGTACAATGAGCAGTTCTTC
TRBV4-1	-	TRBJ1-3	16	few	CASSRGRVYSGNTIYF	TGCGCCAGCAGCCGGGGGCGAGTTTACTCTGGAAACACCATATATTTT
TRBV28	-	TRBJ1-4	19	few	CASSLFFHLRDRKNEKLFF	TGTGCCAGCAGTTTATTTTTTCACCTACGAGACCGGAAAAATGAAAAACTGTTTTTT
TRBV4-3	-	TRBJ2-7	15	-	CASSQDPGLIYEQYF	TGCGCCAGCAGCCAAGACCCGGGACTCATCTACGAGCAGTACTTC
TRBV5-1	-	TRBJ2-1	13	few	CASRKGGIEEQFF	TGCGCCAGCCGAAAGGGGGGAATAGAAGAGCAGTTCTTC
TRBV3-1	-	TRBJ2-5	10	few	CASSQKTQYF	TGTGCCAGCAGCCAGAAGACCCAGTACTTC
TRBV7-2	TRBD2	TRBJ2-2	18	few	CASSFSGTSLFSPGELFF	TGTGCCAGCAGCTTTTCCGGGACTAGCCTTTTCTCCCCCGGGGAGCTGTTTTTT
TRBV7-2	-	TRBJ1-1	16	few	CASSFNARAMNTEAFF	TGTGCCAGCAGCTTCAATGCGAGAGCCATGAACACTGAAGCTTTCTTT
TRBV5-1	-	TRBJ2-2	14	few	CASSLIVGAGELFF	TGCGCCAGCAGCCTGATAGTGGGGGCCGGGGAGCTGTTTTTT
TRBV7-6	-	TRBJ2-5	13	-	CASSLSALETQYF	TGTGCCAGCAGCTTATCGGCCCTGGAGACCCAGTACTTC
TRBV6-5	-	TRBJ2-5	17	-	CASRPLWGKGVAETQYF	TGTGCCAGCAGACCGCTATGGGGAAAAGGGGTCGCGGAGACCCAGTACTTC
TRBV29-1	-	TRBJ2-1	14	medium-sized	CSVDLEDSYNEQFF	TGCAGCGTTGACTTAGAGGACTCCTACAATGAGCAGTTCTTC
TRBV7-9	TRBD2	TRBJ2-5	14	few	CASRPGGGGETQYF	TGTGCCAGCAGACCGGGGGGAGGAGGAGAGACCCAGTACTTC
TRBV12-3/TRBV12-4	-	TRBJ1-1	13	few	CASSLGTDTEAFF	TGTGCCAGCAGTTTAGGGACAGACACTGAAGCTTTCTTT
TRBV6-5	TRBD2	TRBJ2-7	15	few	CASRRTSGSDYEQYF	TGTGCCAGCAGGCGAACTAGCGGGAGCGACTACGAGCAGTACTTC
TRBV3-1	-	TRBJ2-2	16	-	CASSQGSPTNTGELFF	TGTGCCAGCAGCCAAGGGAGCCCCACCAACACCGGGGAGCTGTTTTTT
TRBV6-5	TRBD1	TRBJ2-7	15	many	CASSASGTGHYEQYF	TGTGCCAGCAGTGCCTCCGGGACAGGGCATTACGAGCAGTACTTC
TRBV27	-	TRBJ2-3	14	few	CASSLGGFGDTQYF	TGTGCCAGCAGTTTAGGAGGGTTCGGAGATACGCAGTATTTT
TRBV7-9	-	TRBJ2-2	15	-	CASSLRLVNTGELFF	TGTGCCAGCAGCTTACGCCTGGTGAACACCGGGGAGCTGTTTTTT
TRBV7-9	TRBD2	TRBJ2-3	18	-	CASSLTGTSGSSTDTQYF	TGTGCCAGCAGCTTAACCGGGACTAGCGGGTCTAGCACAGATACGCAGTATTTT
TRBV5-5	-	TRBJ1-2	15	-	CASSLADGLSGGYTF	TGTGCCAGCAGCTTGGCCGACGGACTTTCGGGTGGCTACACCTTC
TRBV9	-	TRBJ2-5	14	few	CASSNGPSGETQYF	TGTGCCAGCAGCAACGGTCCCAGCGGGGAGACCCAGTACTTC
TRBV12-3/TRBV12-4	-	TRBJ2-2	14	-	CASSFQGDTGELFF	TGTGCCAGCAGTTTCCAGGGAGACACCGGGGAGCTGTTTTTT
TRBV7-2	-	TRBJ2-6	14	-	CASSLNTGANVLTF	TGTGCCAGCAGCCTAAACACTGGGGCCAACGTCCTGACTTTC
TRBV3-1	-	TRBJ2-3	20	few	CASSLKSRSDSGGSTDTQYF	TGTGCCAGCAGCCTTAAGAGCCGCTCGGATAGCGGAGGGAGCACAGATACGCAGTATTTT
TRBV11-2	TRBD1	TRBJ2-3	15	once	CASSPPGQTTDTQYF	TGTGCCAGCAGCCCCCCGGGACAGACCACAGATACGCAGTATTTT
TRBV12-3/TRBV12-4	-	TRBJ2-3	14	many	CASSFGGNTDTQYF	TGTGCCAGCAGTTTTGGCGGAAACACAGATACGCAGTATTTT
TRBV12-3/TRBV12-4	TRBD2	TRBJ2-7	14	many	CASSPSGGNYEQYF	TGTGCCAGCAGTCCTAGCGGGGGGAACTACGAGCAGTACTTC
TRBV20-1	TRBD2	TRBJ2-1	14	few	CSAPRPQGGFEQFF	TGCAGTGCTCCCCGACCCCAGGGAGGGTTTGAGCAGTTCTTC
TRBV7-3	-	TRBJ2-3	13	-	CASSPSTTDTQYF	TGTGCCAGCAGCCCGTCGACGACAGATACGCAGTATTTT
TRBV11-2	-	TRBJ2-1	13	-	CASSPDRLNEQFF	TGTGCCAGCAGCCCAGATCGCCTCAATGAGCAGTTCTTC
TRBV20-1	-	TRBJ2-7	12	-	CSALPVPYEQYF	TGCAGTGCCCTCCCAGTACCCTACGAGCAGTACTTC
TRBV20-1	-	TRBJ1-6	13	-	CSARQGTPSPLHF	TGCAGTGCTAGACAGGGAACCCCTTCACCCCTCCACTTT
TRBV7-8	-	TRBJ2-7	13	few	CASSLTATYEQYF	TGTGCCAGCAGTCTCACAGCTACCTACGAGCAGTACTTC
TRBV10-1	TRBD2	TRBJ2-7	16	few	CASSEVSGGSTYEQYF	TGCGCCAGCAGTGAGGTTAGCGGGGGCTCGACCTACGAGCAGTACTTC
TRBV20-1	-	TRBJ1-4	15	-	CSARDHYRDGEKLFF	TGCAGTGCTAGGGATCACTACAGGGATGGCGAAAAACTGTTTTTT
TRBV12-3/TRBV12-4	-	TRBJ2-1	14	few	CASSSPGLFVEQFF	TGTGCCAGCAGTTCTCCGGGCTTGTTTGTTGAGCAGTTCTTC
TRBV5-1	-	TRBJ2-7	11	few	CASSGGIEQYF	TGCGCCAGCAGTGGAGGGATCGAGCAGTACTTC
TRBV7-3	-	TRBJ2-2	16	-	CASSLTHISNTGELFF	TGTGCCAGCAGCTTAACGCACATCTCGAACACCGGGGAGCTGTTTTTT
TRBV6-5	-	TRBJ1-1	14	many	CASSSGQPNTEAFF	TGTGCCAGCAGTTCCGGACAGCCGAACACTGAAGCTTTCTTT
TRBV4-1	TRBD2	TRBJ2-3	15	-	CASSSRLAYTDTQYF	TGCGCCAGCAGTTCCAGACTAGCGTATACAGATACGCAGTATTTT
TRBV4-3	TRBD2	TRBJ2-7	21	-	CASSLPGVGGLAGEETYEQYF	TGCGCCAGCAGCCTCCCGGGGGTTGGGGGACTAGCGGGAGAAGAAACCTACGAGCAGTACTTC
TRBV5-1	TRBD1	TRBJ2-3	15	medium-sized	CASSSRTGGPDTQYF	TGCGCCAGCAGCTCCAGGACAGGGGGCCCAGATACGCAGTATTTT
TRBV6-5	-	TRBJ2-3	13	few	CASSSVIWDTQYF	TGTGCCAGCTCTAGCGTTATATGGGATACGCAGTATTTT
TRBV7-3	TRBD2	TRBJ2-5	15	-	CASSLTGGDQETQYF	TGTGCCAGCAGCTTAACGGGAGGGGATCAAGAGACCCAGTACTTC
TRBV9	-	TRBJ2-1	15	-	CASSVGTSLFDEQFF	TGTGCCAGCAGCGTAGGAACTAGCTTATTCGATGAGCAGTTCTTC
TRBV6-5	-	TRBJ1-1	14	few	CASSPIFGNTEAFF	TGTGCCAGCAGTCCAATCTTCGGGAACACTGAAGCTTTCTTT
TRBV7-2	TRBD2	TRBJ2-5	14	-	CASSPGLARETQYF	TGTGCCAGCAGCCCGGGACTAGCGCGAGAGACCCAGTACTTC
TRBV11-2	-	TRBJ1-5	13	-	CASSLAYNQPQHF	TGTGCCAGCAGCTTAGCGTATAATCAGCCCCAGCATTTT
TRBV6-5	-	TRBJ2-3	15	few	CASSYGPGSADTQYF	TGTGCCAGCAGTTACGGACCCGGGTCGGCAGATACGCAGTATTTT
TRBV28	-	TRBJ2-5	17	few	CASSPRRDSGTGETQYF	TGTGCCAGCAGTCCACGACGGGACAGCGGGACCGGAGAGACCCAGTACTTC
TRBV4-1	-	TRBJ2-7	16	-	CASSLSSGQLSPEQYF	TGCGCCAGCAGCCTGTCCAGCGGCCAACTAAGCCCCGAGCAGTACTTC
TRBV9	TRBD1	TRBJ2-7	14	-	CASSPWDSRDEQYF	TGTGCCAGCAGCCCGTGGGACAGTCGGGACGAGCAGTACTTC